Below, one T cell receptor beta chain is given with its context. Its antigen is unknown. TCRdb re-called the 5' RACE reads through MiXCR, storing one row per CDR3 protein. The top ten hold approximately 8.1% of the sample, which has approximately 560,000 distinct CDR3 sequences, 17% seen once. The data are from a study of T-cell memory formation after mild COVID-19. Findings and limits, study-wide: Mainly CM and EM harbored the contracting CD4+ clones; mainly EMRA harbored the CD8+ ones.

The sequenced sample consisted of PBMCs or a T cell subset sorted from them (not recorded which). The TCR sequence derives from an adult woman who had mild COVID-19 (a few samples of this study predate the infection). Cell type and time point are not known.

The DNA for the CDR3 is TGTGCCAGCAAGGACAACATTTACACTGAAGCTTTCTTT. Translation gives CASKDNIYTEAFF. The rearrangement links TRBV25-1 to TRBJ1-1, with D perhaps matching TRBD1 (5 bases). This CDR3 is 13 amino acids long. V lost 7 bases and J 3 bases, leaving 12 bases between the germline ends. The V gene's germline CDR1 is MGHDK and CDR2 SYGVNS.